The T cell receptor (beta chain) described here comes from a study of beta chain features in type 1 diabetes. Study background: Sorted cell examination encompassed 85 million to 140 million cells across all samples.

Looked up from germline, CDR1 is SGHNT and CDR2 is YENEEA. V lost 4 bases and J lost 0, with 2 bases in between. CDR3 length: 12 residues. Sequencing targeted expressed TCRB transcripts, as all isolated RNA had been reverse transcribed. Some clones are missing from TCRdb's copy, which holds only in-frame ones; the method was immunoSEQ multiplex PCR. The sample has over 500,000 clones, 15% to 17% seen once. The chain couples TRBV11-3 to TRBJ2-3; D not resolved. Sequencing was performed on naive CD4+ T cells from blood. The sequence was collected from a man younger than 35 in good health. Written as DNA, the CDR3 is TGTGCCAGCAGCTCGAGCACAGATACGCAGTATTTT. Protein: CASSSSTDTQYF.